This T cell receptor (delta chain) was obtained from a study of γδ T cells in repeated Plasmodium falciparum infection. Study overall: Four controlled malaria infections with P. falciparum NF54 spanned less than 850 days.

Bulk repertoires came from Vgamma9/Vdelta2+ or Vdelta2-negative gammadelta T cells flow-sorted from PBMC. TRG and TRD sequences were obtained from every sorted gammadelta sample. TCRdb reanalysed the multiplex PCR reads via CATT. The sample yields roughly 93,000 delta-chain clones, more than 1.4% seen once. This clone has only a few counts. It differs at one base from a far larger clone, so likely a read error. Other nucleotide sequences in the sample specify the same CDR3. The CDR3 covers 19 residues. Unmatched junction bases numbered 8, after V lost 1 base and J lost 1 base. Germline CDR1 and CDR2: GEAIGNYY and EKD.

The sample consisted of gamma-delta T cells from blood. The rearrangement uses TRDV2 and TRDJ3; TRDD3 aligns across 8 bases. Since TCRdb gives no J gene, matching the DNA to germline was used here to assign it. This clonotype was sampled from a pool of human donors (malaria-infected and uninfected, not separated). The CDR3 is CACDTGGFGSSWDTRQMFF. The CDR3 coding sequence is TGTGCCTGTGACACTGGGGGATTCGGGAGTTCCTGGGACACCCGACAGATGTTTTTC.